Described below is a single TCR beta chain sequence and its context. The antigen is not known. Repertoires were generated with immunoSEQ multiplex PCR, while TCRdb's copy carries only in-frame clones and drops some. This table has over 45,000 clones, roughly 90% appearing once. The source of the sample is a study of graft-versus-host responses after intestinal transplantation. Looking at the study overall: Isolated intestinal, liver-intestinal, or multivisceral transplants were what recipients had. Anti-thymocyte globulin induction preceded approximately three years of tacrolimus and steroid maintenance in all recipients.

Findings of the study overall: Among circulating GvH clones, peak levels were associated with early post-transplant declines in HvG clones. Some GvH clones were seen earlier in gut or blood, suggesting intestinal origin.

Germline V gene sequence: CDR1 MNHEY, CDR2 SVGAGI. CDR3 length equals 13 residues. V lost 7 bases and J lost 7; bases outside the gene matches: 8. Here the sequenced sample was unstimulated CD4+ T cells sorted from spleen or lymph node cells, taken before transplant. J is TRBJ1-1 and V is TRBV6-5; TRBD1 agrees at 8 bases. This sequence was found in a human donor who was the organ donor for an intestinal transplant. CDR3 amino acids: CASTPTGTGEAFF. CDR3 in DNA: TGTGCCAGCACCCCAACCGGGACAGGTGAAGCTTTCTTT.